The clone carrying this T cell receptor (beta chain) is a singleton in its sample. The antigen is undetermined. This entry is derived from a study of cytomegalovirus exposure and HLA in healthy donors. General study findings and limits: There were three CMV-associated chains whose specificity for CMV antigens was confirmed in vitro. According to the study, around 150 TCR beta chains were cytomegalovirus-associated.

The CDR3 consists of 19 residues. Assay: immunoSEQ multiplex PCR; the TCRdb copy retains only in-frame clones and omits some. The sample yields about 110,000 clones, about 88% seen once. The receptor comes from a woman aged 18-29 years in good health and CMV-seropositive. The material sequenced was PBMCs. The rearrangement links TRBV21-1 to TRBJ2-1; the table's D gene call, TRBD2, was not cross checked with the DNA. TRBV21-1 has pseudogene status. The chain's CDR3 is CASSKKIAGGPFLGREQFF. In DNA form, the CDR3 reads TGTGCCAGCAGCAAAAAAATAGCGGGGGGGCCGTTCTTAGGCCGTGAGCAGTTCTTC.